Following are 16 T cell receptor beta chains from one sample sequenced in a study of monozygotic twins with inflammatory bowel disease. After re-calling the 5' RACE reads, TCRdb lists one entry per CDR3 protein, DNA absent. Its table lists some 330,000 distinct CDR3 sequences. Sequenced material: blood. The receptors stem from a human donor with ulcerative colitis or Crohn's disease, or a healthy co-twin of an affected twin (not recorded which).

V gene TRBV5-6 combines with J gene TRBJ2-7; TCRdb indicates TRBD2, and absent DNA this call remains unverified. The CDR3 runs to 12 residues. CDR1 and CDR2 from the germline V gene are SGHDT and YYEEEE. CDR3 sequence reads: CASSLRRTEQYF.

V usage is TRBV20-1 and J usage is TRBJ2-4; TCRdb's assignment of TRBD1 cannot be checked, as there is no DNA. This CDR3 is 17 amino acids long. Germline CDR1 reads DFQATT; CDR2 reads SNEGSKA (reference sequence). The CDR3 reads CSARDRGLNRFRNIQYF.

V usage is TRBV9 and J usage is TRBJ2-6; TCRdb selects TRBD1, and the lack of DNA leaves this call unchecked. Germline CDR1 and CDR2: SGDLS and YYNGEE. The CDR3 runs 17 residues. CDR3 loop: CASSATKTASGANVLTF.

The chain carries TRBV3-1 and TRBJ1-1; TCRdb proposes TRBD1, but this gene call is untestable without DNA. The CDR3 spans 13 residues. From germline, CDR1 is LGHDT and CDR2 YNNKEL (reference sequence). CDR3 sequence: CASSRTGGFEAFF.

The chain uses TRBV28 and TRBJ2-7; TCRdb's D call of TRBD1 is untestable without DNA. The V gene's germline CDR1 is MDHEN and CDR2 SYDVKM. This CDR3 has 15 amino acids. CDR3 region: CASSSSGVASYEQYF.

The genes are TRBV10-3 and TRBJ1-3. This CDR3 spans 14 amino acids. Germline V gene lookup returns CDR1 ENHRY and CDR2 SYGVKD. The CDR3 sequence is CAIRDDSSGNTIYF.

This sequence joins TRBV24-1 and TRBJ2-2; TCRdb's D call of TRBD1 is untestable without DNA. This CDR3 comprises 15 residues. Germline CDR1 KGHDR, CDR2 SFDVKD. CDR3 loop: CATSLRDVNTGELFF.

The chain couples TRBV24-1 to TRBJ2-3; TCRdb's D call, TRBD2, is unchecked because there is no DNA. This CDR3 has 16 amino acids. Germline V lookup: CDR1 KGHDR, CDR2 SFDVKD. CDR3 residues: CATSDRKRGAPDTQYF.

The chain uses TRBV20-1 and TRBJ2-1; TCRdb gives TRBD2 as the D gene, but with no DNA this cannot be confirmed. The CDR3 consists of 16 residues. The V gene's germline CDR1 is DFQATT and CDR2 SNEGSKA (reference sequence). CDR3 in amino acids: CSAARSGGKSYNEQFF.

This rearrangement joins TRBV5-1 to TRBJ1-1; TCRdb indicates TRBD1, and absent DNA this call remains unverified. CDR1 SGHRS and CDR2 YFSETQ come from the germline V gene. This CDR3 has 16 residues. The CDR3 is CASSPATWTVYTEAFF.

This chain joins TRBV7-9 and TRBJ2-7. Germline loops: CDR1 SEHNR, CDR2 FQNEAQ (reference sequence). The CDR3 totals 13 residues. CDR3 loop: CASSFAVNYEQYF. The full variable domain, rest sourced from reference TRBV7-9 and TRBJ2-7, is DTGVSQNPRHKITKRGQNVTFRCDPISEHNRLYWYRQTLGQGPEFLTYFQNEAQLEKSRLLSDRFSAERPKGSFSTLEIQRTEQGDSAMYLCASSFAVNYEQYFGPGTRLTVT.

The chain employs TRBV5-4 and TRBJ2-3; TCRdb indicates TRBD1, and absent DNA this call remains unverified. The CDR3 length is 16 residues. CDR1 and CDR2 from the germline V gene are SGHNT and YYREEE (reference sequence). The CDR3 sequence: CASSLVGQGISDTQYF.

This chain uses TRBV27 with TRBJ2-7; TCRdb gives TRBD2 as the D gene, but with no DNA this cannot be confirmed. CDR3 size: 13 residues. Germline V gene sequence: CDR1 MNHEY, CDR2 SMNVEV (reference sequence). CDR3 amino acids: CASSSSSGSFQYF.

V usage is TRBV4-2 and J usage is TRBJ1-6; checking the TCRdb D call of TRBD1 is not possible without DNA. CDR3 size: 16 residues. CDR1 and CDR2 from the germline V gene are LGHNA and YNFKEQ. The CDR3 is CASSQDRTDSGSPLHF.

The chain carries TRBV12-3 or TRBV12-4 and TRBJ2-6. This CDR3 has 14 residues. The CDR3 here is CASLTGTGANVLTF.

V gene TRBV5-1 combines with J gene TRBJ1-2; without DNA, the TCRdb call of TRBD1 cannot be checked. CDR1 and CDR2 from the germline V gene are SGHRS and YFSETQ. The CDR3 length is 17 residues. The CDR3 spells CASSLVPRTLTDYGYTF.